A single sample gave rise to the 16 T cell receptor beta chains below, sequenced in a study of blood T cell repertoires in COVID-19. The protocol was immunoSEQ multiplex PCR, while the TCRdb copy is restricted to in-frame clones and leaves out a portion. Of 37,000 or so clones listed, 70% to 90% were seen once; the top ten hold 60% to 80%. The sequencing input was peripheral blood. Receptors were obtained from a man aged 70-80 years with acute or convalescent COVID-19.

CDR3 residues: CAWSKVIANQPQHF. CDR3 nucleotide sequence: TGTGCCTGGTCGAAGGTTATAGCCAATCAGCCCCAGCATTTT. The chain recombines TRBV30 with TRBJ1-5; D remains ambiguous. Germline CDR1 reads GTSNPN; CDR2 reads SVGIG (reference sequence). The CDR3 runs 14 residues. Trimming stripped 5 bases from V and 3 bases from J, with 14 bases between.

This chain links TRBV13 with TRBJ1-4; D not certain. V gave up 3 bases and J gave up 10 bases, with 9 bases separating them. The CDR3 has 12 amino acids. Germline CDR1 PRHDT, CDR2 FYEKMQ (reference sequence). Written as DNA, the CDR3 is TGTGCCAGCAGCTTCGGTCGGGGAAAACTGTTTTTT. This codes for CASSFGRGKLFF.

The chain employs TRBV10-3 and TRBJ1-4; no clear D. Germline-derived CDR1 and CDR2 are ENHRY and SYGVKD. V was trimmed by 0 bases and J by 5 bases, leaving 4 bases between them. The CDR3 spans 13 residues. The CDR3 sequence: CAISESRNEKLFF. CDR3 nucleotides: TGTGCCATCAGTGAGTCCAGAAATGAAAAACTGTTTTTT.

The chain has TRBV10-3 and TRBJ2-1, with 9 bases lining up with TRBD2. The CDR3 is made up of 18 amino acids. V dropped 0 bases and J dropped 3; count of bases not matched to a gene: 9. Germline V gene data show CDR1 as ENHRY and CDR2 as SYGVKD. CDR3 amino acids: CAISESGGGAQGYNEQFF. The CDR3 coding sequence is TGTGCCATCAGTGAGTCTGGCGGGGGGGCCCAGGGCTACAATGAGCAGTTCTTC.

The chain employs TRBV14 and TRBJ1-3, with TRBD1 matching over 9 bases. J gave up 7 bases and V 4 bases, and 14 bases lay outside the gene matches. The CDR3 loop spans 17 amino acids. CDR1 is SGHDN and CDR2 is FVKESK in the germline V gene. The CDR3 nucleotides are TGTGCCAGCAGCCTAAACCCCCCGGGGACAGGGCGGAACACCATATATTTT. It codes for CASSLNPPGTGRNTIYF.

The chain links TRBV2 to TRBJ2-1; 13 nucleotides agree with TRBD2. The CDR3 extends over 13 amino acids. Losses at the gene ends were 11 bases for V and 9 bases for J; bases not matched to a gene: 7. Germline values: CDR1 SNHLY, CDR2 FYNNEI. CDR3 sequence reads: CAGSGTSGIEQFF. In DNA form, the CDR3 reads TGTGCCGGTTCCGGGACTAGCGGGATTGAGCAGTTCTTC.

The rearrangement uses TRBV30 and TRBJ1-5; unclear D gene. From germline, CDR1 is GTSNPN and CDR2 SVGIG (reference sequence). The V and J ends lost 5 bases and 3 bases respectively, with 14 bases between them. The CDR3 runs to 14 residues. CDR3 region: CAWGRGVDNQPQHF. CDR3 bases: TGTGCCTGGGGCCGGGGAGTGGACAATCAGCCCCAGCATTTT.

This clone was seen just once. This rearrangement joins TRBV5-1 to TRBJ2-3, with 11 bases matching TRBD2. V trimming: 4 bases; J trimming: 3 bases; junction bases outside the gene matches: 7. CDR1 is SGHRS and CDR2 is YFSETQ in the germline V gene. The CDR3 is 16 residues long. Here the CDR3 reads CASSRIAGGPTDTQYF. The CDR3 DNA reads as TGCGCCAGCAGCCGAATAGCGGGAGGGCCAACAGATACGCAGTATTTT.

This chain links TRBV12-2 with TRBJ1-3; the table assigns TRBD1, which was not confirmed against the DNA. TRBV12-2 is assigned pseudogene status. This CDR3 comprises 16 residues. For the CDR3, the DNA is TGTGCAAGTCGCTTAGAGTACAGGGTCTCTGGAAACACCATATATTTT. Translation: CASRLEYRVSGNTIYF.

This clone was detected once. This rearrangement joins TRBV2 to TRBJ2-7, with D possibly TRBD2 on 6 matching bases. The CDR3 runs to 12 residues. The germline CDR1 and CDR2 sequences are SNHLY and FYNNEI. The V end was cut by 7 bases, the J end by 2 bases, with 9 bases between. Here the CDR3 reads CASKAGTYEQYF. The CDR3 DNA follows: TGTGCCAGCAAGGCGGGAACCTACGAGCAGTACTTC.

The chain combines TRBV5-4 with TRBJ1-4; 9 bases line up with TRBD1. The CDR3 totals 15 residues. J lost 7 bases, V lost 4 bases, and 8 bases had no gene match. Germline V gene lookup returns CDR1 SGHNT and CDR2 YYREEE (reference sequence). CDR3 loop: CASSPGTGFREKLFF. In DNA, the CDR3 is TGTGCCAGCAGCCCCGGGACAGGGTTTCGTGAAAAACTGTTTTTT.

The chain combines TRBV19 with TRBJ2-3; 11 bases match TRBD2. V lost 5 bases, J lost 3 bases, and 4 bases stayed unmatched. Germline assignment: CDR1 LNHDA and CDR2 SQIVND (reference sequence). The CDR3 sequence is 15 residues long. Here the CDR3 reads CASSVTSGATDTQYF. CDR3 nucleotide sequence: TGTGCCAGTAGTGTGACTAGCGGGGCGACAGATACGCAGTATTTT.

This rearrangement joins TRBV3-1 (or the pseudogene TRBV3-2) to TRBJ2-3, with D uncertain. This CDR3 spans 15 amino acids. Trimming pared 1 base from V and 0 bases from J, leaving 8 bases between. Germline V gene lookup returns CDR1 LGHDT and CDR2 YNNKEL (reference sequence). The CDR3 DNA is TGTGCCAGCAGCCAAGTCCAGATAAGCACAGATACGCAGTATTTT. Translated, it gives CASSQVQISTDTQYF.

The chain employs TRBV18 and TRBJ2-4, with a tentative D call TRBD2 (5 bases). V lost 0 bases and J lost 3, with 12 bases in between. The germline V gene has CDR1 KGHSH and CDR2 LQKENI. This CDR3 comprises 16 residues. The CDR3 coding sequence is TGTGCCAGCTCACCACCGTCGGGAAACATCAAAAACATTCAGTACTTC. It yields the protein CASSPPSGNIKNIQYF.

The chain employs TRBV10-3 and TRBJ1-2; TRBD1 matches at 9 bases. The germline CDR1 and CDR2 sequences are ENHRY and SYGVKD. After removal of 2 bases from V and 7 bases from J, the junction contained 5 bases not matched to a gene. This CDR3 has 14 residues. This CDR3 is CAISEPGQGTGYTF. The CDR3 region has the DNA TGTGCCATCAGTGAGCCCGGACAGGGGACTGGCTACACCTTC.

CDR3 DNA: TGTGCCAGCTCCCCGGAGGGATCCTACGACGAGCAGTACTTC. Its protein is CASSPEGSYDEQYF. The genes are TRBV18 and TRBJ2-7; a weak D match, TRBD2 (6 bases). Trimming pared 6 bases from V and 5 bases from J, leaving 17 bases between. This CDR3 region has 14 residues. CDR1 KGHSH and CDR2 LQKENI come from the germline V gene.